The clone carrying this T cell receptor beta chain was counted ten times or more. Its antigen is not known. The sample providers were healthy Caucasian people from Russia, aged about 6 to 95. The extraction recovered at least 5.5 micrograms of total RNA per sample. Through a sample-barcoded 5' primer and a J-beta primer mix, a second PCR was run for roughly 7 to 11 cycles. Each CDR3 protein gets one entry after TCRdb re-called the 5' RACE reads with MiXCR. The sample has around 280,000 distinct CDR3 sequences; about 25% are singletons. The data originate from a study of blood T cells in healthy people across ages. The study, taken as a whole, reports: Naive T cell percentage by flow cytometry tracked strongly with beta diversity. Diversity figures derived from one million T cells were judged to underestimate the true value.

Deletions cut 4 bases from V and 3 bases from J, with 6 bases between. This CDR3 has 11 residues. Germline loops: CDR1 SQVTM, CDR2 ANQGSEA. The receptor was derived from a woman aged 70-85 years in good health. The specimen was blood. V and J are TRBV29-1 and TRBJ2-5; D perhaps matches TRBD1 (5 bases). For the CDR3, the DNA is TGCAGCGTTGGACAGAAAGAGACCCAGTACTTC. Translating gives CSVGQKETQYF. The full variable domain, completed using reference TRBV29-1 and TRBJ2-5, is SAVISQKPSRDICQRGTSLTIQCQVDSQVTMMFWYRQQPGQSLTLIATANQGSEATYESGFVIDKFPISRPNLTFSTLTVSNMSPEDSSIYLCSVGQKETQYFGPGTRLLVL.